One and the same sample provided the 18 T cell receptor beta chains below, sequenced in a study of blood T cell repertoires in COVID-19 (dated by TCRdb to 2018 to 2020). Libraries were prepared through the immunoSEQ multiplex PCR assay. The clones in this table, taken by TCRdb from immuneACCESS, are in-frame only. Not every clone is retained; where verified, under half of the shortfall comes from an unresolved V gene, and the cause of the rest is unknown. Here the sample has roughly 85,000 clones; 86% occur a single time. The ten largest clones capture 25% to 30% of the sample. Material: peripheral blood. Receptors originate from a man between 50 and 59 years old with active or convalescent COVID-19.

This clone was recorded a few times. The DNA for the CDR3 is TGTGCCAGCTCGCCCTCAGGGGGCAATAATGAAAAACTGTTTTTT. Translating gives CASSPSGGNNEKLFF. The chain links TRBV18 to TRBJ1-4, with 8 bases identical to TRBD1. CDR1 is KGHSH and CDR2 is LQKENI in the germline V gene. Trimming removed 6 bases from V and 4 bases from J; junction bases left unmatched: 7. The CDR3 is 15 residues long.

The rearrangement uses TRBV5-6 and TRBJ2-7, with 11 bases fitting TRBD1. The CDR3 runs to 15 residues. Germline V gives CDR1 SGHDT, CDR2 YYEEEE. The V segment lost 0 bases and the J segment 4 bases; nucleotides outside the gene matches: 3. The CDR3 spells CASSLVGTGGYEQYF. CDR3 DNA sequence: TGTGCCAGCAGCTTGGTGGGGACAGGGGGTTACGAGCAGTACTTC. Variable domain in full (rest from reference TRBV5-6 and TRBJ2-7): DAGVTQSPTHLIKTRGQQVTLRCSPKSGHDTVSWYQQALGQGPQFIFQYYEEEERQRGNFPDRFSGHQFPNYSSELNVNALLLGDSALYLCASSLVGTGGYEQYFGPGTRLTVT.

This sequence joins TRBV3-1 (or the pseudogene TRBV3-2) and TRBJ1-5, with TRBD1 matching 8 bases. The CDR3 consists of 15 residues. J gave up 10 bases and V 1 base, and 9 bases lay outside the gene matches. Germline CDR1 is LGHDT and CDR2 is YNNKEL (reference sequence). CDR3 coding DNA: TGTGCCAGCAGCCAAGGCGGCAGGGGGCATCGTCCCCAGCATTTT. It specifies CASSQGGRGHRPQHF.

The chain carries TRBV7-2 and TRBJ2-5; 13 nucleotides line up with TRBD2. The CDR3 length is 16 residues. V was clipped by 5 bases and J by 4 bases; unmatched bases: 7. Germline lookup yields CDR1 SGHTA and CDR2 FQGNSA. CDR3 loop: CASSVTSGGALETQYF. The CDR3 nucleotides are TGTGCCAGCAGCGTAACTAGCGGGGGGGCCCTAGAGACCCAGTACTTC.

The chain is built from TRBV19 and TRBJ1-4; possibly TRBD1 for D (6 bases). The germline V gene encodes CDR1 LNHDA and CDR2 SQIVND (reference sequence). The CDR3 contains 14 residues. Trimming left V 4 bases short and J 4 bases short, with 10 bases between. The CDR3 sequence is CASSKGTNNEKLFF. The CDR3 DNA is TGTGCCAGTAGTAAAGGGACAAATAATGAAAAACTGTTTTTT.

The CDR3 region has the DNA TGTGCCAGCAGCCCGGTGGGGGGGAGGAACACTGAAGCTTTCTTT. Its protein is CASSPVGGRNTEAFF. The V gene is TRBV9, the J gene TRBJ1-1; D perhaps matches TRBD1 (5 bases). Germline V lookup: CDR1 SGDLS, CDR2 YYNGEE. V was pared by 4 bases and J by 1 base, with 14 bases between. This CDR3 is built from 15 residues.

This chain uses TRBV4-1 with TRBJ2-1; D is unclear. Germline V CDR1 and CDR2: MGHRA, YSYEKL. This CDR3 contains 16 residues. V lost 0 bases and J 6 bases, leaving 15 bases between the germline ends. The CDR3 sequence is CASSQDYAFLGNEQFF. Written as DNA, the CDR3 is TGCGCCAGCAGCCAAGATTATGCGTTTCTTGGCAATGAGCAGTTCTTC.

This rearrangement joins TRBV7-8 to TRBJ2-1; 8 bases align to TRBD2. CDR1 and CDR2 (germline): SGHVS, FQNEAQ. The J segment lost 7 bases and the V segment lost 1 base, leaving 9 bases of the junction unmatched. The CDR3 runs 16 residues. The CDR3 region has the DNA TGTGCCAGCAGCTTAGTGTCAGCGGGAGTAAGTAATGAGCAGTTCTTC. Translating it yields CASSLVSAGVSNEQFF.

This chain connects TRBV7-9 to TRBJ2-5, with D possibly TRBD1 on 6 matching bases. Germline assignment: CDR1 SEHNR and CDR2 FQNEAQ (reference sequence). V was cut by 1 base and J by 4 bases, with 13 bases left in between. The length of the CDR3 is 15 residues. This chain's CDR3 is CASSLEQGKLETQYF. CDR3 sequence (DNA): TGTGCCAGCAGCTTAGAACAGGGAAAGTTAGAGACCCAGTACTTC. Full variable domain (remainder filled in from reference TRBV7-9 and TRBJ2-5): DTGVSQNPRHKITKRGQNVTFRCDPISEHNRLYWYRQTLGQGPEFLTYFQNEAQLEKSRLLSDRFSAERPKGSFSTLEIQRTEQGDSAMYLCASSLEQGKLETQYFGPGTRLLVL.

V and J are TRBV5-1 and TRBJ1-4; maybe TRBD1 (6 bases). Trimming removed 4 bases from V and 4 bases from J, with 14 bases in between. CDR3 size: 15 residues. The V gene's germline CDR1 is SGHRS and CDR2 YFSETQ. This CDR3 reads CASSLGAVGNEKLFF. CDR3 nucleotides: TGCGCCAGCAGCCTGGGGGCAGTGGGTAATGAAAAACTGTTTTTT.

The chain recombines TRBV25-1 with TRBJ2-5; 8 nucleotides line up with TRBD2. J gave up 9 bases and V 2 bases, and 14 bases lay outside the gene matches. This CDR3 contains 16 residues. Germline assignment: CDR1 MGHDK and CDR2 SYGVNS. In DNA, the CDR3 is TGTGCCAGCAGTGAACGCACCGGGACTAGGTTTGGGGCCCAGTACTTC. Protein: CASSERTGTRFGAQYF. Filled out from reference TRBV25-1 and TRBJ2-5, the complete variable domain reads EADIYQTPRYLVIGTGKKITLECSQTMGHDKMYWYQQDPGMELHLIHYSYGVNSTEKGDLSSESTVSRIRTEHFPLTLESARPSHTSQYLCASSERTGTRFGAQYFGPGTRLLVL.

Remarks on this clone: The same CDR3 can be traced to other DNA sequences in this sample. The chain joins TRBV28 to TRBJ2-2; unclear D gene. The CDR3 consists of 12 residues. Germline CDR1 is MDHEN and CDR2 is SYDVKM. Trimming removed 6 bases at V and 1 base at J, with 3 bases between. CDR3 protein: CASSLNTGELFF. For the CDR3, the DNA is TGTGCCAGCAGCTTGAACACCGGGGAGCTGTTTTTT.

The genes are TRBV19 and TRBJ2-7; D is possibly TRBD2 (7 bases). This CDR3 has 13 residues. The germline V and J ends were trimmed by 8 bases and 5 bases, with 16 bases remaining between them. In germline, CDR1 is LNHDA, CDR2 SQIVND (reference sequence). The CDR3 reads CASSARGGNEQYF. The DNA for the CDR3 is TGTGCCAGTTCCGCCCGCGGGGGCAACGAGCAGTACTTC.

The rearrangement joins TRBV6-2 or TRBV6-3 to TRBJ1-4; 9 bases line up with TRBD1. V lost 6 bases to trimming and J lost 6 bases; unmatched junction nucleotides: 11. The CDR3 has 16 amino acids. Germline CDR1 MNHEY, CDR2 SVGEGT. The chain's CDR3 is CASSNRGRGVDEKLFF. CDR3 DNA sequence: TGTGCCAGCAGCAACAGGGGGCGCGGGGTCGATGAAAAACTGTTTTTT.

V gene TRBV7-2 combines with J gene TRBJ2-7; 8 nucleotides agree with TRBD2. Unmatched junction bases numbered 7, after V lost 2 bases and J lost 4 bases. Germline V lookup: CDR1 SGHTA, CDR2 FQGNSA. There are 15 residues in the CDR3. The CDR3 sequence is CASSLSAGVPYEQYF. CDR3 coding DNA: TGTGCCAGCAGCTTATCAGCGGGGGTGCCGTACGAGCAGTACTTC.

This clone was counted between two and nine times. The chain combines TRBV6-5 with TRBJ2-7, with 9 positions matching TRBD2. Germline loops: CDR1 MNHEY, CDR2 SVGAGI. V shed 6 bases, J shed 2 bases, and the junction held 8 bases outside the gene matches. There are 15 residues in the CDR3. CDR3 protein: CASRETSGGTYEQYF. CDR3 DNA: TGTGCCAGCAGGGAGACTAGCGGAGGGACCTACGAGCAGTACTTC.

The CDR3 spells CASSIRRDSYEQYF. Here the CDR3 DNA reads TGTGCCAGTAGTATACGGCGGGACTCCTACGAGCAGTACTTC. The rearrangement joins TRBV19 to TRBJ2-7; maybe TRBD2 (6 bases). V shed 2 bases and J shed 0 bases, with 8 bases lying between them. This CDR3 region has 14 residues. Germline values: CDR1 LNHDA, CDR2 SQIVND (reference sequence).

V gene TRBV19 combines with J gene TRBJ1-2; TRBD1 matches 8 bases. Looked up from germline, CDR1 is LNHDA and CDR2 is SQIVND (reference sequence). The CDR3 runs to 15 residues. Trimming took 3 bases from V and 8 from J; bases not matched to a gene: 11. The CDR3 reads CASSIDGQGAWGYTF. In DNA, the CDR3 is TGTGCCAGTAGTATCGACGGACAGGGAGCTTGGGGCTACACCTTC.